This T cell receptor beta chain was recorded in a study of patients and donors after allogeneic stem cell transplantation. CDR1 is LNHNV, CDR2 YYDKDF, per germline (reference sequence). CDR3 length: 15 amino acids. V was clipped by 4 bases and J by 3 bases, with 16 bases between them. TCRdb passed the RT-PCR reads through MiXCR, listing each CDR3 protein once. Counted here are about a million distinct CDR3 sequences, around 17% occurring once; the ten biggest clones make up approximately 5.9%. Specimen: blood, either unsorted or a sorted T cell fraction (not recorded which). The chain combines TRBV15 with TRBJ2-7; tentatively, D is TRBD1 or TRBD2 (5 bases each). This TCR was recovered from a human donor who was either an allogeneic HSCT recipient or a stem cell or donor lymphocyte infusion donor (not recorded which). It is not recorded whose cells these are; they may come from a transplant donor. The CDR3 spells CATSKRHRGYYEQYF. The DNA for the CDR3 is TGTGCCACCAGCAAAAGGCACCGGGGCTACTACGAGCAGTACTTC.